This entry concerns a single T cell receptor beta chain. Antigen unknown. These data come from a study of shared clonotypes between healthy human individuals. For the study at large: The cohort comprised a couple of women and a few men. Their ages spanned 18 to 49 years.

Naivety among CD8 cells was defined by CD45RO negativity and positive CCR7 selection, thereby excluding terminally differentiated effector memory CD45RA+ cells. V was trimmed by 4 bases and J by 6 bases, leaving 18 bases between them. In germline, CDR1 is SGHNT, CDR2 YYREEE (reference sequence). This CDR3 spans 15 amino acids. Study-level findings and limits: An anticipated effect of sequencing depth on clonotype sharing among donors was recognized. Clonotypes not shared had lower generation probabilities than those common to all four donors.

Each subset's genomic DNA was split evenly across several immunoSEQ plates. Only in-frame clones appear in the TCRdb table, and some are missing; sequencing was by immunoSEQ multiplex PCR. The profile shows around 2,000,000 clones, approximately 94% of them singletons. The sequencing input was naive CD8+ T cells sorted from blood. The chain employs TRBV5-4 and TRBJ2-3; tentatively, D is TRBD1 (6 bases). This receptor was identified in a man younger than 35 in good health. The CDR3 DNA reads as TGTGCCAGCAGCGTCGGGACACACCTGAGCGATACGCAGTATTTT. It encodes CASSVGTHLSDTQYF.